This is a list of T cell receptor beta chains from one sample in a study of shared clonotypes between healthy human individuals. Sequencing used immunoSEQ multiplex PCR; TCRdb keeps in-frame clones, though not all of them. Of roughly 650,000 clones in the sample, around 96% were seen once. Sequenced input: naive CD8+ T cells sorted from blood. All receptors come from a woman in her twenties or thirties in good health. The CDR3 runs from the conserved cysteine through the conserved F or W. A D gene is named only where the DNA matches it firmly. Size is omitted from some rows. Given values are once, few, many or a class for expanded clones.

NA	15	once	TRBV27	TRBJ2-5	TGTGCCAGCAGGCCCCGAGATTATAAGTGGGAGACCCAGTACTTC	CASRPRDYKWETQYF
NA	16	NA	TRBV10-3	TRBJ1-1	TGTGCCATCAGTGAGTCGGGGGCAGGGCCGAACACTGAAGCTTTCTTT	CAISESGAGPNTEAFF
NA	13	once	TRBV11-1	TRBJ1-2	TGTGCCAGCAGCTTATGGGAGGAGGATGGCTACACCTTC	CASSLWEEDGYTF
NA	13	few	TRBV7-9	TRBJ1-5	TGTGCCAGCAGCCACAAATCGGCAGGGCCCCAGCATTTT	CASSHKSAGPQHF
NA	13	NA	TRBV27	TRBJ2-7	TGTGCCAGCAGCCTCCTCTCCGGGGGCGAGCAGTACTTC	CASSLLSGGEQYF
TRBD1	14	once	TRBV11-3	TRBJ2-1	TGTGCCAGCAGCTCAACGGACAGGAACAATGAGCAGTTCTTC	CASSSTDRNNEQFF
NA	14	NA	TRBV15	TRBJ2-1	TGTGCCACCAGCAGAGACCGGGGGTTCAATGAGCAGTTCTTC	CATSRDRGFNEQFF
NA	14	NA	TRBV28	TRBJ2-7	TGTGCCAGCAGTTCTTCAGGTACCACCTACGAGCAGTACTTC	CASSSSGTTYEQYF
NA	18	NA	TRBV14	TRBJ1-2	TGTGCCAGCAGCCAAGATGGGAGTTATTTTGAGGGATTTGCCGGCTACACCTTC	CASSQDGSYFEGFAGYTF
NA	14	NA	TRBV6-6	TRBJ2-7	TGTGCCAGCAGTTACGCCAGCTCAGGCTACGAGCAGTACTTC	CASSYASSGYEQYF
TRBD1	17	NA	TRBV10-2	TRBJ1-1	TGCGCCAGCAGTGAGTCCCTTCGCGGGACAGGGGGCACTGAAGCTTTCTTT	CASSESLRGTGGTEAFF
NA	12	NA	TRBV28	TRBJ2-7	TGTGCCAGCAGTCCCCTAACCTACGAGCAGTACTTC	CASSPLTYEQYF